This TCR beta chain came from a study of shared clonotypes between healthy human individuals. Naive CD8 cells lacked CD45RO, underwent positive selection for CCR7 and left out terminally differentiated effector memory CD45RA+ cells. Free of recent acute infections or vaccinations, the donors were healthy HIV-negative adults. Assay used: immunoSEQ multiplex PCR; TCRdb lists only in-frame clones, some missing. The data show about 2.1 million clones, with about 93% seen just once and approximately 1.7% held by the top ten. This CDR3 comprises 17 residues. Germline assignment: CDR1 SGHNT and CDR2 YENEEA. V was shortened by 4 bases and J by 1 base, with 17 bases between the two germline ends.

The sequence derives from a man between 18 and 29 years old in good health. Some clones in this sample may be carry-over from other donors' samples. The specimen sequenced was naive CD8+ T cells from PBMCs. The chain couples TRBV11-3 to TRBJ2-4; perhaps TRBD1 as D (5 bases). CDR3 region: CASSSSGAPLAKNIQYF. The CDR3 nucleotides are TGTGCCAGCAGCTCAAGTGGGGCCCCATTGGCCAAAAACATTCAGTACTTC.